This passage covers 25 T cell receptor beta chains from one sample sequenced in a study of cytomegalovirus exposure and HLA in healthy donors. The PCR employed 60 Vbeta primers together with 13 Jbeta primers. Using immunoSEQ multiplex PCR, the repertoire was profiled, and TCRdb retains in-frame clones only, with some absent. The sample has about 92,000 clones, over 70% seen once. Input material: PBMCs. Receptors were obtained from a man aged 50-59 years in good health and CMV-seropositive.

DNA of the CDR3: TGTGCCAGCAGCTTAGCCCAGACAGTGAACACTGAAGCTTTCTTT. It yields the protein CASSLAQTVNTEAFF. The chain uses TRBV7-2 and TRBJ1-1, with D maybe TRBD1 (5 bases). Per the germline V gene, CDR1 is SGHTA and CDR2 is FQGNSA. The CDR3 sequence is 15 residues long. V lost 0 bases, J lost 0 bases, and 8 bases lay in between. Using reference TRBV7-2 and TRBJ1-1 for the parts outside the CDR3, the full variable domain is GAGVSQSPSNKVTEKGKDVELRCDPISGHTALYWYRQSLGQGLEFLIYFQGNSAPDKSGLPSDRFSAERTGGSVSTLTIQRTQQEDSAVYLCASSLAQTVNTEAFFGQGTRLTVV.

This clone was detected only a few times. This chain links TRBV4-3 with TRBJ1-1; 12 positions agree with TRBD1. CDR1 and CDR2 from the germline V gene are LGHNA and YSLEER. Trimming cost V 4 bases and J 6 bases; bases outside gene matches: 6. The CDR3 runs to 15 residues. The CDR3 region is CASSPGQGAFAEAFF. In nucleotides, the CDR3 is TGCGCCAGCAGCCCGGGACAGGGGGCGTTCGCTGAAGCTTTCTTT.

The rearrangement links TRBV29-1 to TRBJ1-1; no firm D call. The V end lost 4 bases, the J end lost 1 base, and 7 bases lay between the germline ends. CDR1 and CDR2 (germline): SQVTM, ANQGSEA. The CDR3 consists of 12 residues. The CDR3 nucleotides read TGCAGCGTTGGGGGAGGGAACACTGAAGCTTTCTTT. Amino acids: CSVGGGNTEAFF.

The J gene is TRBJ2-7, the V gene TRBV18, with 10 bases identical to TRBD1. Losses at the gene ends were 2 bases for V and 7 bases for J; bases not matched to a gene: 11. CDR1 and CDR2 from the germline V gene are KGHSH and LQKENI. The CDR3 extends over 16 amino acids. The CDR3 protein is CASSPSLGQGSEEQYF. CDR3 nucleotides: TGTGCCAGCTCACCAAGTTTGGGACAGGGGTCTGAAGAGCAGTACTTC.

V usage is TRBV30 and J usage is TRBJ2-1, with a weak D call TRBD2 (6 bases). The V and J ends lost 3 bases and 0 bases respectively, with 12 bases between them. From germline, CDR1 is GTSNPN and CDR2 SVGIG (reference sequence). The CDR3 is 15 residues long. The CDR3 here is CAWSPKEGSYNEQFF. CDR3 nucleotide sequence: TGTGCCTGGAGCCCCAAGGAGGGCTCCTACAATGAGCAGTTCTTC.

As DNA, the CDR3 is TGTGCCAGCAAAGGGGGCAATCAGCCCCAGCATTTT. It yields the protein CASKGGNQPQHF. This chain connects TRBV6-1 to TRBJ1-5, with D possibly being TRBD1 (5 bases). V was cut by 7 bases and J by 2 bases, with 6 bases left in between. Germline CDR1 reads MNHNS; CDR2 reads SASEGT. This CDR3 contains 12 residues.

The V and J genes are TRBV5-1 and TRBJ1-1; 7 positions agree with TRBD1. CDR3 length: 15 amino acids. Per the germline V gene, CDR1 is SGHRS and CDR2 is YFSETQ. V shed 2 bases and J 3 bases; nucleotides not matched to a gene: 7. CDR3 sequence reads: CASSFTGVRDTEAFF. CDR3 bases: TGCGCCAGCAGCTTCACAGGGGTGAGGGACACTGAAGCTTTCTTT.

This chain links TRBV30 with TRBJ2-7; 7 nucleotides match TRBD1. Germline V gene sequence: CDR1 GTSNPN, CDR2 SVGIG (reference sequence). V shed 5 bases, J shed 3 bases, and the junction held 7 bases outside the gene matches. The CDR3 has 13 amino acids. The CDR3: CAWGPRDSYEQYF. The CDR3 DNA follows: TGTGCCTGGGGCCCCCGGGACAGCTACGAGCAGTACTTC.

Of note for this clone: This CDR3 is also generated by other DNA sequences in the sample. The chain couples TRBV5-6 to TRBJ1-2; 9 nucleotides line up with TRBD1. Germline V gene sequence: CDR1 SGHDT, CDR2 YYEEEE. The trim removed 2 bases at V and 2 bases at J, leaving 1 base unmatched. The CDR3 covers 14 residues. CDR3 protein: CASSFGTGNYGYTF. DNA for the CDR3: TGTGCCAGCAGCTTCGGGACAGGGAACTATGGCTACACCTTC.

The rearrangement uses TRBV27 and TRBJ2-5; tentatively, D is TRBD1 (5 bases). Germline-derived CDR1 and CDR2 are MNHEY and SMNVEV (reference sequence). Trimming cost V 5 bases and J 5 bases, with 18 bases left between them. The CDR3 consists of 15 residues. CDR3: CASSPGLGLGETQYF. The DNA for the CDR3 is TGTGCCAGCAGTCCAGGGTTGGGTTTGGGGGAGACCCAGTACTTC.

The J gene is TRBJ2-5, the V gene TRBV9; no clear D. The end of the DNA is better explained by TRBJ2-7, so the J call may be wrong. From germline, CDR1 is SGDLS and CDR2 YYNGEE. The CDR3 runs to 15 residues. The CDR3 DNA is TGTGCCAGCAGCCCCCTGGGCCGTACCGGCGACGAGCAGTACTTC. Protein product: CASSPLGRTGDEQYF.

The gene calls are TRBV18 and TRBJ2-7, with 10 bases lining up with TRBD1. Germline values: CDR1 KGHSH, CDR2 LQKENI. The CDR3 has 16 amino acids. V was pared by 3 bases and J by 6 bases, with 11 bases of the junction left unmatched. CDR3 nucleotides: TGTGCCAGCTCACCGCCGACAGGGGGCGCGAGGGCCGAGCAGTACTTC. It is translated as CASSPPTGGARAEQYF.

This sequence joins TRBV7-2 and TRBJ2-7; D might be TRBD2 (6 bases). Trimming shortened V by 1 base and J by 1 base, and 11 bases separated the two germline ends. Germline CDR1 is SGHTA and CDR2 is FQGNSA. The CDR3 covers 15 residues. DNA for the CDR3: TGTGCCAGCAGCTTAGGTCCGGGGGTATCCTACGAGCAGTACTTC. It translates to CASSLGPGVSYEQYF.

This chain links TRBV9 with TRBJ2-2; 8 bases map to TRBD2. Germline CDR1 reads SGDLS; CDR2 reads YYNGEE. This CDR3 region has 15 residues. J lost 10 bases, V lost 0 bases, and 8 bases had no gene match. The CDR3 sequence is CASSVASGPLVELFF. The CDR3 DNA follows: TGTGCCAGCAGCGTAGCTAGCGGGCCCCTCGTGGAGCTGTTTTTT.

The rearrangement uses TRBV5-1 and TRBJ2-7, with D possibly being TRBD2 (5 bases). The CDR3 is 15 residues long. Trimming took 2 bases from V and 2 from J, leaving 14 bases between them. The V gene's germline CDR1 is SGHRS and CDR2 YFSETQ. CDR3 sequence: CASSFFEGVAYEQYF. The CDR3 DNA sequence: TGCGCCAGCAGCTTCTTCGAGGGAGTGGCCTACGAGCAGTACTTC.

This clone was found once. This sequence joins TRBV1 and TRBJ2-1; the D call in the table, TRBD1, was not verified against the DNA. TRBV1 is a pseudogene segment. The CDR3 contains 17 residues. CDR3 in DNA: TGCACCAGCAGCTTCCTATCGACAGGGGGGGTCTACAATGAGCAGTTCTTC. Translating it yields CTSSFLSTGGVYNEQFF.

The rearrangement uses TRBV27 and TRBJ1-5, with TRBD1 identical over 8 bases. Losses at the gene ends were 5 bases for V and 6 bases for J; bases not matched to a gene: 15. The CDR3 has 17 amino acids. Germline loops: CDR1 MNHEY, CDR2 SMNVEV (reference sequence). This CDR3 is CASSPVPTGGKAQPQHF. Here the CDR3 DNA reads TGTGCCAGCAGTCCAGTCCCTACAGGGGGAAAGGCTCAGCCCCAGCATTTT.

The V and J genes are TRBV4-1 and TRBJ1-2; 8 bases map to TRBD1. With V trimmed by 0 bases and J by 4 bases, 7 bases remained unmatched. Germline-derived CDR1 and CDR2 are MGHRA and YSYEKL. The CDR3 covers 16 residues. The DNA of the CDR3 is TGCGCCAGCAGCCAAGAGGGTGACAGGGGTACCTATGGCTACACCTTC. Translated: CASSQEGDRGTYGYTF.

The V and J genes are TRBV28 and TRBJ2-1; 10 bases align to TRBD2. The CDR3 sequence is 16 residues long. Germline CDR1 reads MDHEN; CDR2 reads SYDVKM. V was clipped by 3 bases and J by 2 bases; unmatched bases: 4. The CDR3 DNA reads TGTGCCAGCAGTTTGGTACTAGCGGGGACCTACAATGAGCAGTTCTTC. Residues: CASSLVLAGTYNEQFF.

This clone was picked up one time. The genes are TRBV7-9 and TRBJ1-1, with D perhaps matching TRBD1 (6 bases). The CDR3 is made up of 13 amino acids. V dropped 5 bases and J dropped 7 bases, with 14 bases sitting between them. The germline V gene encodes CDR1 SEHNR and CDR2 FQNEAQ (reference sequence). The CDR3 sequence: CASSLDRISEAFF. The CDR3 region has the DNA TGTGCCAGCAGCCTCGACAGGATTAGTGAAGCTTTCTTT.

This clone occurred once. The genes are TRBV2 and TRBJ1-2; possibly TRBD1 for D (5 bases). Per the germline V gene, CDR1 is SNHLY and CDR2 is FYNNEI. The CDR3 runs to 15 residues. V was shortened by 7 bases and J by 4 bases, with 19 bases between the two germline ends. The CDR3 loop is CASIPDWRDGYGYTF. For the CDR3, the DNA is TGTGCCAGCATCCCCGACTGGCGGGACGGCTATGGCTACACCTTC.

This sequence joins TRBV5-5 and TRBJ2-7, with 7 bases aligning to TRBD2. With V trimmed by 7 bases and J by 7 bases, 8 bases remained unmatched. The CDR3 spans 12 residues. Looked up from germline, CDR1 is SGHKS and CDR2 is YYEKEE (reference sequence). Here the CDR3 reads CASAQNGGEQYF. CDR3 DNA sequence: TGTGCCAGCGCACAGAACGGGGGGGAGCAGTACTTC.

The chain combines TRBV30 with TRBJ2-6, with TRBD1 as a possible D gene (6 bases). Per germline, CDR1 GTSNPN and CDR2 SVGIG (reference sequence). Trimming took 1 base from V and 2 from J, leaving 6 bases between them. The CDR3 is 14 amino acids. The CDR3 is CAWSDRAGANVLTF. CDR3 DNA sequence: TGTGCCTGGAGTGACAGGGCTGGGGCCAACGTCCTGACTTTC. Complete variable domain (other parts from reference TRBV30 and TRBJ2-6): SQTIHQWPATLVQPVGSPLSLECTVEGTSNPNLYWYRQAAGRGLQLLFYSVGIGQISSEVPQNLSASRPQDRQFILSSKKLLLSDSGFYLCAWSDRAGANVLTFGAGSRLTVL.

This clone turned up a few times. The chain couples TRBV5-5 to TRBJ2-7; D remains unclear. Germline V gene sequence: CDR1 SGHKS, CDR2 YYEKEE (reference sequence). Trimming took 0 bases from V and 7 from J, leaving 14 bases between them. This CDR3 has 14 residues. DNA for the CDR3: TGTGCCAGCAGCTTGGACAGCCTACTTGGAGAGCAGTACTTC. Its translation: CASSLDSLLGEQYF.

Concerning this clone itself: At one boundary the junction diverges from the germline segment, which might be a read error. V and J are TRBV29-1 and TRBJ2-5, with 8 bases fitting TRBD2. This CDR3 has 17 residues. Germline V gene data show CDR1 as SQVTM and CDR2 as ANQGSEA. The CDR3 bases are TGCAGCATTGAAGGGACCCTCGGGAGGGCGGGGGTGGAGACCCAGTACTTC. This codes for CSIEGTLGRAGVETQYF.